This TCR beta chain was recovered during a study of blood T cell repertoires in COVID-19. At the level of the study: There were acute and convalescent COVID-19 samples, and they came from the United States, Italy and Spain. From T cells, B-cell-depleted T cells, or PBMCs came the material, which was cDNA or gDNA.

Source study methods: How many nucleated cells were present was estimated from reference gene primer amplification. The table came from immunoSEQ multiplex PCR; TCRdb's copy has only in-frame clones and leaves some out. V and J calls and clone size are copied from that table; D and trimming were computed from the DNA. This sample carries about 260,000 clones, 85% to 90% of them seen once, and the ten largest clones take approximately 1.5%. The germline V gene encodes CDR1 SGHRS and CDR2 YFSETQ. Trimming cost V 0 bases and J 1 base, with 8 bases left between them. This CDR3 spans 14 amino acids. The clonotype originates from a middle-aged woman who had recovered from COVID-19. The chain links TRBV5-1 to TRBJ2-7; D unresolved. Sequencing input: peripheral blood. The CDR3 here is CASSLGQYSYEQYF. CDR3 sequence (DNA): TGCGCCAGCAGCTTGGGACAATATTCCTACGAGCAGTACTTC.